The sequence of this T cell receptor beta chain was determined in a study of cytomegalovirus exposure and HLA in healthy donors. Overall study results and limits: Productive status was seen about 90% or about 30% of the time for most TCR beta V segments in an earlier analysis. Most CMV-associated TCR beta chains were later found to appear HLA-restricted.

Comment on this clone: Its antigen is not known.

The CDR3 sequence is 15 residues long. V lost 6 bases and J 0 bases, leaving 12 bases between the germline ends. Germline-derived CDR1 and CDR2 are MNHEY and SMNVEV (reference sequence). Use of 60 Vbeta and 13 Jbeta primers characterized the PCR. Sequencing was performed with immunoSEQ multiplex PCR; in TCRdb, only in-frame clones are kept and a portion is missing. The sample gives some 120,000 clones, 70% to 85% of which show up once; 9.5% to 15% is in the top ten. V is TRBV27 and J is TRBJ2-1; TRBD2 is a possible D gene (6 bases). Source material: PBMCs. This TCR was sampled from a woman aged 40-49 years in good health and CMV-seropositive. The CDR3 loop reads CASRRDSRSYNEQFF. The CDR3 region has the DNA TGTGCCAGCAGGCGGGACTCCCGCTCCTACAATGAGCAGTTCTTC.